The clone carrying this T cell receptor beta chain came up a few times. Antigen specificity is unknown. Germline V gives CDR1 ENHRY, CDR2 SYGVKD. Trimming removed 3 bases from V and 0 bases from J, with 14 bases in between. This CDR3 is built from 16 residues. Once sorted, every population was more than 98% pure. This sample is drawn from a study of beta chain features in type 1 diabetes. Broader study findings: Reduced insertions and increased deletions marked VDJ junctions in type 1 diabetes patients. Whether HLA type influences TCRB rearrangement remained unresolved here. In all four CD4+ subsets, TCRB CDR3 length was significantly, moderately reduced in type 1 diabetes.

The authors reverse transcribed all of the isolated RNA, so sequencing captured expressed TCRB transcripts. Assay: immunoSEQ multiplex PCR; the TCRdb copy retains only in-frame clones and omits some. The data show 150,000 to 190,000 clones, around 10% seen once. This sequence was found in a man between 25 and 39 years old with type 1 diabetes. The chain uses TRBV10-3 and TRBJ2-5, with D possibly TRBD1 on 6 matching bases. Sequenced: central memory CD4+ T cells from blood. CDR3 DNA sequence: TGTGCCATCAGTGACGGGACATGGTCCCACCAAGAGACCCAGTACTTC. Translation gives CAISDGTWSHQETQYF.